This record covers a single TCR beta chain. These data belong to a study of blood T cell repertoires in COVID-19. Whole-study context: The United States, Italy and Spain supplied acute and convalescent COVID-19 samples.

Profiling relied on immunoSEQ multiplex PCR, and the TCRdb table lists in-frame clones only, not all of them. This sample carries over 95,000 clones, roughly 81% of them seen once, and the ten largest clones take more than 3%. The CDR3 loop spans 16 amino acids. Germline CDR1 reads SNHLY; CDR2 reads FYNNEI. V gave up 4 bases and J gave up 4 bases, with 16 bases separating them. The TCR originated in a man aged 35 to 55 with acute or convalescent COVID-19. The sample taken for sequencing was peripheral blood. V gene TRBV2 combines with J gene TRBJ2-2, with D perhaps TRBD2 (5 bases). CDR3 DNA: TGTGCCAGCAGTGGCGGAGGCGTGATGGGCACCGGGGAGCTGTTTTTT. This codes for CASSGGGVMGTGELFF.